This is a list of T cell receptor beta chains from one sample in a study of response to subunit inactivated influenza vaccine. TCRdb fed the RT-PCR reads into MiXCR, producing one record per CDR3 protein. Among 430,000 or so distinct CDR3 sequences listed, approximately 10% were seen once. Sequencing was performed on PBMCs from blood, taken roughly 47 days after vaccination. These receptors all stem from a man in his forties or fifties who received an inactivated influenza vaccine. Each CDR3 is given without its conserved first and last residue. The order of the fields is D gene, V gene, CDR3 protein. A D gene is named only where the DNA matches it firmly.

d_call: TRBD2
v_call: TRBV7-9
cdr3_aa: ASSPGTSPWSGELF

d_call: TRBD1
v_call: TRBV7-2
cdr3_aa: ASSLDRANEQY

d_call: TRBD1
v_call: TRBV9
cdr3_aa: ASSALGTGFEQY

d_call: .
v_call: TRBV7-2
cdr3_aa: ASSLEAGTVTEAF

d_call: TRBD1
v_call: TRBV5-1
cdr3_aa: ASSFGTGIYEQY

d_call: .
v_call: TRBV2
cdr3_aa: ASSDLISENIQY

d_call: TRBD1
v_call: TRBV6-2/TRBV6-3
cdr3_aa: ASSYTGGPGPQH

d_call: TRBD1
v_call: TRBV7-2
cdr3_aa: ASSSPDRAGGYT

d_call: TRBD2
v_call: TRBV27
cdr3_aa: ASSLRTGGARTSGSYEQY

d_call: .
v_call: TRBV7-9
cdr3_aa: ASSPLPGRRDNEQF

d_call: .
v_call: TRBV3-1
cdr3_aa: ASSQTSYEQY

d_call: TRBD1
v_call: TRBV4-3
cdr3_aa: ASSQDPTGEGPLH

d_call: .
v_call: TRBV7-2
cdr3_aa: ASSRAGGLGQY

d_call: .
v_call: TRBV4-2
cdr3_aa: ASSQDSPRRVRHNEQF

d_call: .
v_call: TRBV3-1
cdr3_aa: ASSQVGGALAETQY

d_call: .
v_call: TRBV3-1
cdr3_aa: ASRRESGANYGYT

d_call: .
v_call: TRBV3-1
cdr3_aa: ASSQGRLASYEQC

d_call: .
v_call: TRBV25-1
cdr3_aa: ASSEQGGSPDTEAF

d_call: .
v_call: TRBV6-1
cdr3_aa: ASRSAPSSFNEQF

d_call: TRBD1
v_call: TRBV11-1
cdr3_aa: ASSLDRDLYEQY

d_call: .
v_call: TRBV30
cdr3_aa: ASSTGPTSQLF

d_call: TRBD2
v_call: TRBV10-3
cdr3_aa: AISGAGDTQY

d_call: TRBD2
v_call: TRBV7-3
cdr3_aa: ASSFSSGDYEQY

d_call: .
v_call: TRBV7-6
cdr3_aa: ASSLDAGTGELF

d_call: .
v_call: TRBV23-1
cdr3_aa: ASSQWGWRETQY

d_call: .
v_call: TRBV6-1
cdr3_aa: ASSEPISGANVLT

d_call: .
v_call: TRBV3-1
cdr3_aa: ASSQGAGAYNEQF

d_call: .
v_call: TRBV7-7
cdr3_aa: ASSLNDDSPLH

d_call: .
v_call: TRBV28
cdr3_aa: ASSLKAQVQETQY

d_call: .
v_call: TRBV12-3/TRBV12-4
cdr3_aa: ASNRGTSNQPQH

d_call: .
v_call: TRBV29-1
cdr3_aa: SVRGTATPSTETQY

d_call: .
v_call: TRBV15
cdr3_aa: ATSRGGQMGGQY

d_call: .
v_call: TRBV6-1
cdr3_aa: ATRVTGNSNQPQH

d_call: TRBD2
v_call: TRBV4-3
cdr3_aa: ASSPSAGRFVDEQF

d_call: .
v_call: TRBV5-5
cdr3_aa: ASSSRTDEQY

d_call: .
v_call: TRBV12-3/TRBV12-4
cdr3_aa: ASRPPVGGRTTEAF

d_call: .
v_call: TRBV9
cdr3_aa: ASSVGGVGHQETQY

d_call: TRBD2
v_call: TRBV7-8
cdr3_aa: ASSRWGREDEQY

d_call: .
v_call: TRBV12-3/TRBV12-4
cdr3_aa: ASSLDGSATEAF

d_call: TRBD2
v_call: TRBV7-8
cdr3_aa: ASSQESGGIYNEQF

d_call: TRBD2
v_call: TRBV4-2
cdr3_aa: ASSPRGLAGVNEQY

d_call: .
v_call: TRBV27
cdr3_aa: ASSGRGYGTEAF

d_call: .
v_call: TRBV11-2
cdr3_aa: ASSLVPGRDPGAGTDTQY

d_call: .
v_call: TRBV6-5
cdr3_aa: ASSNQGGYGYT